This is a list of T cell receptor beta chains from one sample in a study of blood T cell repertoires in COVID-19. TCRdb's copy holds only in-frame clones and misses some; the assay was immunoSEQ multiplex PCR. The sample includes 150,000 or so clones, 86% of them seen just once. The sequencing input was peripheral blood. The origin of the receptors is a woman aged 65 to 85 with COVID-19, enrolled during active disease. The CDR3 runs from the conserved cysteine through the conserved F or W. A D gene is named only where the DNA matches it firmly. Rows may omit the clone size; those that give it use once, few, many or a size class.

TGTGCCAGCTCGCGGACAGGGGGCGAGACCCAGTACTTC | CASSRTGGETQYF | TRBD1 | TRBJ2-5 | . | TRBV18
TGTGCCAGCAGCCAAGACAGGGGCACTAATGAAAAACTGTTTTTT | CASSQDRGTNEKLFF | . | TRBJ1-4 | . | TRBV3-1/TRBV3-2
TGCAGTGCTAGTAGGGAGGGCACTGAAGCTTTCTTT | CSASREGTEAFF | . | TRBJ1-1 | once | TRBV20-1
TGTGCCTGGAGAAGAGGACAGTTGGGTGGCTACACCTTC | CAWRRGQLGGYTF | . | TRBJ1-2 | . | TRBV30
TGTGCCAGCAGTTTTGTTACCTACGAGCAGTACTTC | CASSFVTYEQYF | . | TRBJ2-7 | . | TRBV28
TGTGCCAGCAGGCCGTCAGGGGTAAGAACTGAAGCTTTCTTT | CASRPSGVRTEAFF | . | TRBJ1-1 | . | TRBV7-9
TGTGCCTGGAGTGTACTAGGGTACGAGCAGTACTTC | CAWSVLGYEQYF | . | TRBJ2-7 | . | TRBV30
TGTGCCAGCCGGTACCCGAGACATCCCACAGATACGCAGTATTTT | CASRYPRHPTDTQYF | . | TRBJ2-3 | . | TRBV5-5
TGTGCCAGCAGCCTAAACGGAGATACGCAGTATTTT | CASSLNGDTQYF | . | TRBJ2-3 | . | TRBV7-2
TGTGCCAGCAGTGAGGTGGGGGGCGGGAGCGCAGATACGCAGTATTTT | CASSEVGGGSADTQYF | . | TRBJ2-3 | once | TRBV6-1
TGTGCCAGCAGCCAGTCCAGGGAGGTGGAAAAACTGTTTTTT | CASSQSREVEKLFF | . | TRBJ1-4 | . | TRBV4-2
TGTGCCAGCGGGACAGGGGGTTCCTACGAGCAGTACTTC | CASGTGGSYEQYF | TRBD1 | TRBJ2-7 | . | TRBV2
TGTGCCAGCAGCCAAGATCCTTCCTCGTACGAGCAGTACTTC | CASSQDPSSYEQYF | . | TRBJ2-7 | . | TRBV3-1/TRBV3-2
TGTGCCAGCGCTGGGCCTAACTATGGCTACACCTTC | CASAGPNYGYTF | . | TRBJ1-2 | . | TRBV28
TGCGCCAGCAGCCTGGGTCTAGCGGACCAAGAGACCCAGTACTTC | CASSLGLADQETQYF | TRBD2 | TRBJ2-5 | . | TRBV4-1
TGTGCCAGCAGTTTATGGTTGGACAGGGTTCAGCCCCAGCATTTT | CASSLWLDRVQPQHF | TRBD1 | TRBJ1-5 | once | TRBV28
TGCGCCACCTCACGTCGGGGAGGCGGCTTAGCTAACTATGGCTACACCTTC | CATSRRGGGLANYGYTF | . | TRBJ1-2 | few | TRBV5-1
TGTGCCAGCAGCCCACGACAGGGAGACTATGGCTACACCTTC | CASSPRQGDYGYTF | TRBD1 | TRBJ1-2 | . | TRBV3-1/TRBV3-2
TGTGCCAGCAGTGGACAGGCTAACTATGGCTACACCTTC | CASSGQANYGYTF | . | TRBJ1-2 | . | TRBV2
TGCGCCAGCTCCCCCGGGGCGGGGGGGCCCGGGGAGCTGTTTTTT | CASSPGAGGPGELFF | TRBD2 | TRBJ2-2 | . | TRBV10-1
TGTGCCAGCAGCCCCAGGGATTCACCCCTCCACTTT | CASSPRDSPLHF | . | TRBJ1-6 | . | TRBV3-1/TRBV3-2
TGTGCCAGCAGCTTAGGCGGGGGGGCCCCCCCGAACAATGAGCAGTTCTTC | CASSLGGGAPPNNEQFF | TRBD2 | TRBJ2-1 | . | TRBV11-2
TGTGCCAGCAGTTTCCTGGACAGGGGGAATCAGCCCCAGCATTTT | CASSFLDRGNQPQHF | TRBD1 | TRBJ1-5 | . | TRBV28
TGTGCCAGCAGTCCGCCTCAGTTTAGCACAGATACGCAGTATTTT | CASSPPQFSTDTQYF | . | TRBJ2-3 | . | TRBV28
TGTGCCAGCAGTTACAGTCAGGGGTCCTCCTCAAAGCAGTTCTTC | CASSYSQGSSSKQFF | . | TRBJ2-1 | . | TRBV6-5
TGTGCCAGCACCCGGGACTCTTCCTACAATGAGCAGTTCTTC | CASTRDSSYNEQFF | . | TRBJ2-1 | . | TRBV2
TGTGCCTGGAGACGCGGGGGAGGGACTGAAGCTTTCTTT | CAWRRGGGTEAFF | . | TRBJ1-1 | . | TRBV30
TGTGCCAGCAGTGGGGGCAATTCACCCCTCCACTTT | CASSGGNSPLHF | . | TRBJ1-6 | once | TRBV28
TGTGCCAGCAGTTTTACGGGTAATTCACCCCTCCACTTT | CASSFTGNSPLHF | . | TRBJ1-6 | . | TRBV9
TGTGCCAGCAGTGACTCGTACGGGGGGGCCACCGGGGAGCTGTTTTTT | CASSDSYGGATGELFF | TRBD2 | TRBJ2-2 | few | TRBV6-4